The clone carrying this T cell receptor (beta chain) came up many times. Its antigen remains unknown. Hyperthyroidism cases were recent diagnoses of under 2 months' duration in people aged 18 to 65. The sample belongs to a study of Graves' ophthalmopathy and Graves' hyperthyroidism. Study-level information: Stable hyperthyroidism was defined by absence of ophthalmopathy within 18 months of follow-up.

This CDR3 region has 15 residues. Trimming cost V 0 bases and J 5 bases, with 14 bases left between them. Germline CDR1 reads SGHNT; CDR2 reads YYREEE (reference sequence). The authors amplified TCR beta CDR3 regions, and they did so from RNA transcripts for repertoire sequencing. Investigators did first-round RT-PCR with HTBI primers, then second-round multiplex PCR. TCRdb called the multiplex PCR reads again in MiXCR, with one record for every CDR3 protein. The data show around 520,000 distinct CDR3 sequences, under 45% seen once. Study-level findings and limits: In blood appeared most of the expanded thyroid clonotypes whose frequency exceeded 0.001. Built on 13 signatures, a model told ophthalmopathy apart from stable hyperthyroidism with about 91% sensitivity and 70% to 82% specificity.

This clonotype was sampled from an adult man with Graves' hyperthyroidism. The sequencing input was peripheral blood or thyroid tissue (not recorded which). The rearrangement joins TRBV5-4 to TRBJ1-1; D may be TRBD1 (5 bases). The CDR3 DNA reads as TGTGCCAGCAGCTTGGGGGGGGTCGTTGGGACTGAAGCTTTCTTT. Encoded protein: CASSLGGVVGTEAFF.